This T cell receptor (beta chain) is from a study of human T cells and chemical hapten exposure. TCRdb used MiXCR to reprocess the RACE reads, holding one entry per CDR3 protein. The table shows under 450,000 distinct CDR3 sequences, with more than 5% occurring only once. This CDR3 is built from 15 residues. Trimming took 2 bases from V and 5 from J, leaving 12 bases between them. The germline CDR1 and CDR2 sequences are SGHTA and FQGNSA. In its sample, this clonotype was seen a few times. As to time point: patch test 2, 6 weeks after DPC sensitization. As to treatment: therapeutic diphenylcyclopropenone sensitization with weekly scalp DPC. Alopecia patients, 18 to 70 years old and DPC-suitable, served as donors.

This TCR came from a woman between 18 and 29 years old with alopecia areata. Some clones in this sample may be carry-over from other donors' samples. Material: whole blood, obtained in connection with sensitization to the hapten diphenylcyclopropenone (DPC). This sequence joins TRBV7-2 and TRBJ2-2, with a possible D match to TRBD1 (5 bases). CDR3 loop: CASSLTGIRTGELFF. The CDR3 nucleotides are TGTGCCAGCAGCTTAACAGGAATCAGGACCGGGGAGCTGTTTTTT.